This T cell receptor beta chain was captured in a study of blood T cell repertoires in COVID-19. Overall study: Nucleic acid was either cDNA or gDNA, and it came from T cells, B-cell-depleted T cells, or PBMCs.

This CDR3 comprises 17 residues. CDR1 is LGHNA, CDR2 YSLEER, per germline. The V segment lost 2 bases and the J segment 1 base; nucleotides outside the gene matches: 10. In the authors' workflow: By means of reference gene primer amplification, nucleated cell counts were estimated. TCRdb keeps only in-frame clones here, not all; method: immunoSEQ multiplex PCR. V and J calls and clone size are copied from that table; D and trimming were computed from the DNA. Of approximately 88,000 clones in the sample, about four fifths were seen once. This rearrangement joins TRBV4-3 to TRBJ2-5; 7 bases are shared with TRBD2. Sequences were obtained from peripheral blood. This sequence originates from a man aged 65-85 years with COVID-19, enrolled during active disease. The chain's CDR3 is CASSQRVGAGVQETQYF. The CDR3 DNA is TGCGCCAGCAGCCAAAGGGTTGGGGCGGGGGTCCAAGAGACCCAGTACTTC.